This T cell receptor beta chain came from a study of blood T cell repertoires in COVID-19. The trim removed 6 bases at V and 4 bases at J, leaving 6 bases unmatched. Per the germline V gene, CDR1 is SQVTM and CDR2 is ANQGSEA. The CDR3 runs 12 residues. The table came from immunoSEQ multiplex PCR; TCRdb's copy has only in-frame clones and leaves some out. The sample yields 250,000 to 300,000 clones, roughly 90% seen once. This TCR was recovered from a woman between 25 and 40 years old with COVID-19, enrolled during active disease. The chain links TRBV29-1 to TRBJ2-7; 7 nucleotides align to TRBD1. Source material: peripheral blood. CDR3 loop: CSVWDSKYEQYF. In DNA form, the CDR3 reads TGCAGCGTCTGGGACAGCAAATACGAGCAGTACTTC.